This T cell receptor (beta chain) was documented in a study of T cell responses to AZD1222 COVID-19 vaccine. Assay: immunoSEQ multiplex PCR; the TCRdb copy retains only in-frame clones and omits some. Altogether 150,000 or so clones are present, 90% to 95% being singletons, with the ten largest covering roughly 2.8%. Trimming left V 1 base short and J 1 base short, with 13 bases between. The CDR3 sequence is 16 residues long. The V gene's germline CDR1 is LGHDT and CDR2 YNNKEL (reference sequence). The sequencing here drew on peripheral blood, taken on day 0 of MenACWY control vaccination. The origin of this receptor is an adult in good health. The chain couples TRBV3-1 (or the pseudogene TRBV3-2) to TRBJ1-1; D unclear. In nucleotides, the CDR3 is TGTGCCAGCAGCCAAGGGAATCCGGCGCAGAACACTGAAGCTTTCTTT. Encoded protein: CASSQGNPAQNTEAFF.